The 13 T cell receptor beta chains below all came from one sample that was sequenced in a study of cytomegalovirus exposure and HLA in healthy donors (dated by TCRdb to the late 2010s). Preparation of the library involved the immunoSEQ multiplex PCR assay. The multiplex PCR relied on a mix of 60 forward primers for TCR Vbeta segments and 13 reverse primers for TCR Jbeta segments. What TCRdb holds here is the immuneACCESS table cut down to in-frame rearrangements. Part of the clones is not present; checked against another copy, under half of the missing clones reflect an unresolved V gene, and the others are unexplained. The sample includes 250,000 or so clones, with nearly 95% observed a single time. The biggest ten clones account for about 1.7% of the sample. The source material was PBMCs. These receptors were obtained from a girl aged 2 to 10 in good health and CMV-seronegative.

V usage is TRBV6-1 and J usage is TRBJ1-3, with D possibly matching TRBD1 (6 bases). Between the trimmed V and J ends, which lost 6 bases and 1 base, there was a span of 13 bases. CDR1 and CDR2 (germline): MNHNS, SASEGT. This CDR3 is built from 15 residues. The DNA for the CDR3 is TGTGCCAGCAGCGCTGACAGGACATCTGGAAACACCATATATTTT. It translates to CASSADRTSGNTIYF.

A word on this clone: This CDR3 is also generated by other DNA sequences in the sample. In DNA, the CDR3 is TGTGCCAGCAGCTTAGCAGGAGACACCATATATTTT. This gives the protein CASSLAGDTIYF. The chain couples TRBV7-8 to TRBJ1-3; D is ambiguous. The CDR3 loop spans 12 amino acids. CDR1 and CDR2 (germline): SGHVS, FQNEAQ. Between the trimmed V and J ends, which lost 0 bases and 8 bases, there was a span of 5 bases.

This chain links TRBV6-1 with TRBJ2-7, with D possibly TRBD2 on 6 matching bases. V was shortened by 6 bases and J by 0 bases, with 12 bases between the two germline ends. The CDR3 consists of 14 residues. Germline loops: CDR1 MNHNS, CDR2 SASEGT. For the CDR3, the DNA is TGTGCCAGCAGGAGTCTAGCGACCTCCTACGAGCAGTACTTC. Its protein is CASRSLATSYEQYF.

The chain joins TRBV27 to TRBJ2-7; 8 nucleotides align to TRBD1. The germline gives CDR1 MNHEY, CDR2 SMNVEV (reference sequence). The CDR3 sequence is 15 residues long. Trimming took 5 bases from V and 5 from J; bases not matched to a gene: 11. This chain's CDR3 is CASSKTWTGLNEQYF. Written as DNA, the CDR3 is TGTGCCAGCAGTAAAACGTGGACAGGGTTAAACGAGCAGTACTTC.

This clone occurred once. The J gene is TRBJ1-2, the V gene TRBV7-9, with TRBD1 as a possible D gene (6 bases). Germline values: CDR1 SEHNR, CDR2 FQNEAQ (reference sequence). V dropped 5 bases and J dropped 3 bases, with 16 bases sitting between them. This CDR3 comprises 15 residues. The CDR3 DNA sequence: TGTGCCAGCAGCCCCCCTGACAGGCCATACTATGGCTACACCTTC. Amino acids: CASSPPDRPYYGYTF.

The V gene is TRBV6-5, the J gene TRBJ1-6; 7 bases line up with TRBD1. The CDR3 totals 15 residues. Germline trimming cut 8 bases from V and 5 bases from J; bases unmatched to any gene: 9. Germline loops: CDR1 MNHEY, CDR2 SVGAGI. DNA for the CDR3: TGTGCCAGCCGAACCTCGGGACAGAATAATTCACCCCTCCACTTT. Protein: CASRTSGQNNSPLHF.

This chain links TRBV5-1 with TRBJ2-7; 11 nucleotides agree with TRBD1. This CDR3 is 20 amino acids long. Losses at the gene ends were 3 bases for V and 2 bases for J; bases not matched to a gene: 19. Germline V gene lookup returns CDR1 SGHRS and CDR2 YFSETQ. The CDR3 here is CASSSGPRTGGPRLAYEQYF. The CDR3 DNA reads as TGCGCCAGCAGCTCGGGACCCCGGACAGGGGGCCCTAGGCTGGCCTACGAGCAGTACTTC.

The V gene is TRBV2, the J gene TRBJ1-2; TRBD1 matches 7 bases. CDR1 and CDR2 (germline): SNHLY, FYNNEI. The CDR3 length is 17 residues. V gave up 0 bases and J gave up 4 bases; unmatched junction bases: 11. CDR3 sequence reads: CASSEALSDRSFYGYTF. DNA of the CDR3: TGTGCCAGCAGTGAAGCGCTTTCGGACAGGAGTTTCTATGGCTACACCTTC.

The rearrangement joins TRBV28 to TRBJ2-1; 9 nucleotides agree with TRBD2. Germline CDR1 and CDR2: MDHEN and SYDVKM. The CDR3 is made up of 16 amino acids. With 4 bases clipped from V and 5 bases from J, the junction kept 9 bases outside the gene matches. The CDR3 coding sequence is TGTGCCAGCAGTTCCCTTACTAGCGGGTATGACAATGAGCAGTTCTTC. This translates into CASSSLTSGYDNEQFF.

The chain combines TRBV6-5 with TRBJ2-5; D may be TRBD1 (5 bases). V was trimmed by 2 bases and J by 2 bases, leaving 9 bases between them. Germline V gene sequence: CDR1 MNHEY, CDR2 SVGAGI. The CDR3 contains 14 residues. The CDR3 reads CASSYRGQQETQYF. As DNA, the CDR3 is TGTGCCAGCAGTTACAGGGGCCAGCAAGAGACCCAGTACTTC.

This chain links TRBV6-6 with TRBJ2-5; 7 bases agree with TRBD2. J was trimmed by 7 bases and V by 8 bases; bases with no gene match: 4. Germline V lookup: CDR1 MNHNY, CDR2 SVGAGI (reference sequence). The CDR3 totals 11 residues. CDR3 loop: CASEWEGTQYF. The CDR3 DNA is TGTGCCAGCGAATGGGAGGGGACCCAGTACTTC.

The chain uses TRBV5-4 and TRBJ2-5; 8 positions agree with TRBD2. Germline V gene lookup returns CDR1 SGHNT and CDR2 YYREEE (reference sequence). This CDR3 is built from 15 residues. Trimming cost V 0 bases and J 5 bases; bases outside gene matches: 6. The CDR3 DNA is TGTGCCAGCAGCTTGGGTCCCGCTAGCGGGGAGACCCAGTACTTC. It encodes CASSLGPASGETQYF.

V gene TRBV6-1 combines with J gene TRBJ1-5, with 10 nucleotides matching TRBD1. CDR3 length equals 17 residues. The V gene end was trimmed by 2 bases and the J gene end by 6 bases; junction bases not matched to a gene: 10. The V gene's germline CDR1 is MNHNS and CDR2 SASEGT. The CDR3 region is CASSETRDRGFVQPQHF. CDR3 bases: TGTGCCAGCAGTGAAACGAGGGACAGGGGCTTTGTTCAGCCCCAGCATTTT.